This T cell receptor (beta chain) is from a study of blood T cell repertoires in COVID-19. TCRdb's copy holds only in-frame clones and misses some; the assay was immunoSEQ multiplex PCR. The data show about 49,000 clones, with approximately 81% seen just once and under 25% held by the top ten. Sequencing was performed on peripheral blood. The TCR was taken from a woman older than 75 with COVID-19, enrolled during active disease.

CDR3 sequence reads: CASKPNGNTGELFF. CDR3 bases: TGTGCCAGTAAACCCAACGGGAACACCGGGGAGCTGTTTTTT. This chain uses TRBV19 with TRBJ2-2; D is undetermined. Trimming stripped 7 bases from V and 1 base from J, with 10 bases between. The CDR3 contains 14 residues. Germline assignment: CDR1 LNHDA and CDR2 SQIVND (reference sequence).